A selection of T cell receptor beta chains follows, all from one sample in a study of beta chain features in type 1 diabetes. Assay: immunoSEQ multiplex PCR; the TCRdb copy retains only in-frame clones and omits some. The sample holds around 240,000 clones, 16% seen once. Sequencing used naive CD4+ T cells from blood. The receptor source for this set is a man aged 30-40 years with type 1 diabetes. Both conserved end residues are part of each CDR3. Each record gives: CDR3 DNA, CDR3 protein, D gene, CDR3 length, J gene, V gene, clone size. The D gene is left open where the match is weak. Clone size appears in some rows only: once, few, many, or a class for an expanded clone.

TGTGCCAGCAGCACCAAGACAGACGCTAACTATGGCTACACCTTC | CASSTKTDANYGYTF | NA | 15 | TRBJ1-2 | TRBV9 | NA
TGTGCCTGGAGGGTTGAGGGATCTGAAGCTTTCTTT | CAWRVEGSEAFF | NA | 12 | TRBJ1-1 | TRBV30 | NA
TGTGCCAGCAGCTTACAGGGGGATGAAAAACTGTTTTTT | CASSLQGDEKLFF | TRBD1 | 13 | TRBJ1-4 | TRBV7-9 | NA
TGTGCCAGCTCACTGACTTCGGGACAGGGGCATAACGAGCAGTACTTC | CASSLTSGQGHNEQYF | TRBD1 | 16 | TRBJ2-7 | TRBV18 | NA
TGCAGCGTTCTACCGACGGGGAACACTGAAGCTTTCTTT | CSVLPTGNTEAFF | NA | 13 | TRBJ1-1 | TRBV29-1 | NA
TGTGCCAGCAGCGCCGGGCCAAACTACGAGCAGTACTTC | CASSAGPNYEQYF | NA | 13 | TRBJ2-7 | TRBV7-9 | NA
TGCGCCAGCAGCCAATATGATACGGCCTTGAACACTGAAGCTTTCTTT | CASSQYDTALNTEAFF | NA | 16 | TRBJ1-1 | TRBV4-1 | NA
TGTGCCAGCAGTTACACTATCAGGGGAGGGAATCAGCCCCAGCATTTT | CASSYTIRGGNQPQHF | NA | 16 | TRBJ1-5 | TRBV6-6 | NA
TGCAGTGCTAGAAAAGAGACCCAGTACTTC | CSARKETQYF | NA | 10 | TRBJ2-5 | TRBV20-1 | few
TGTGCCACCTCCATCCAGGGATGGACCCAGTACTTC | CATSIQGWTQYF | NA | 12 | TRBJ2-5 | TRBV2 | NA
TGTGCCAGCAGTCCCACGGACAGGGTGGCCTACGAGCAGTACTTC | CASSPTDRVAYEQYF | TRBD1 | 15 | TRBJ2-7 | TRBV27 | few
TGTGCCAGCTCACCAAGTACCGCGGGAGGTATAGATACGCAGTATTTT | CASSPSTAGGIDTQYF | TRBD2 | 16 | TRBJ2-3 | TRBV18 | few
TGTGCCAGCAGCGTAGCGGTCCAGACCTCAGATACGCAGTATTTT | CASSVAVQTSDTQYF | NA | 15 | TRBJ2-3 | TRBV9 | NA
TGTGCCAGCAGCGACAGGGGTGGATCAGATACGCAGTATTTT | CASSDRGGSDTQYF | TRBD1 | 14 | TRBJ2-3 | TRBV7-2 | NA
TGTGCCAGCAGCCAAGGCAGGGACGCCTACAATGAGCAGTTCTTC | CASSQGRDAYNEQFF | NA | 15 | TRBJ2-1 | TRBV4-2 | NA
TGCGCCAGCAGTTCCTGTCCGGGACTAGCGGGAGTTTACCACGAGCAGTACTTC | CASSSCPGLAGVYHEQYF | TRBD2 | 18 | TRBJ2-7 | TRBV23-1 | NA
TGCGCCAGCAGCATAAGACTAGCGGGACCAGCGTCGGATACGCAGTATTTT | CASSIRLAGPASDTQYF | TRBD2 | 17 | TRBJ2-3 | TRBV5-1 | NA
TGTGCCAGCAGCTTACGACAGAGCGGGGTTGGTATGGAGACCCAGTACTTC | CASSLRQSGVGMETQYF | TRBD2 | 17 | TRBJ2-5 | TRBV7-2 | few
TGTGCCTGGGACAGGGGTGGCACAGATACGCAGTATTTT | CAWDRGGTDTQYF | TRBD1 | 13 | TRBJ2-3 | TRBV30 | NA
TGTGCCAGCAGTTCCCTTACTAGCGGGCGGCCCTACAATGAGCAGTTCTTC | CASSSLTSGRPYNEQFF | TRBD2 | 17 | TRBJ2-1 | TRBV28 | few
TGTGCAAGCTCTCCCTCAGATACGCAGTATTTT | CASSPSDTQYF | NA | 11 | TRBJ2-3 | TRBV9 | few
TGTGCCAGCAGCCCCGGGGGTCCTGGCGAGCAGTACTTC | CASSPGGPGEQYF | NA | 13 | TRBJ2-7 | TRBV11-2 | NA
TGTGCCAGCAGCCCCGACAGGGTCAGCAATCAGCCCCAGCATTTT | CASSPDRVSNQPQHF | TRBD1 | 15 | TRBJ1-5 | TRBV28 | few
TGTGCCAGCTCACCAAATTGGACCGGGGAGCTGTTTTTT | CASSPNWTGELFF | NA | 13 | TRBJ2-2 | TRBV18 | NA
TGTGCCTGGAGTCTATCTGTTGGCTACACCTTC | CAWSLSVGYTF | NA | 11 | TRBJ1-2 | TRBV30 | few
TGCAGCGGGCGGGCAGCGGGAGCCCTCGAGCAGTACTTC | CSGRAAGALEQYF | TRBD2 | 13 | TRBJ2-7 | TRBV29-1 | NA
TGTGCCAGCAGTGAATTAGGTACAGGGACTTACAATGAGCAGTTCTTC | CASSELGTGTYNEQFF | NA | 16 | TRBJ2-1 | TRBV25-1 | NA
TGTGCCAGCAGCTTAGTGGGAGAGACCCAGTACTTC | CASSLVGETQYF | NA | 12 | TRBJ2-5 | TRBV7-2 | NA
TGTGCCAGCAGTCCGGGTCATCGTCAGGTTGAAGCTTTCTTT | CASSPGHRQVEAFF | NA | 14 | TRBJ1-1 | TRBV27 | NA
TGCAGCACGAATCAGGGAAGGGAGACCCAGTACTTC | CSTNQGRETQYF | NA | 12 | TRBJ2-5 | TRBV29-1 | NA
TGTGCCAGCAGTCCGTCAGGGACAGGCGCCTACAATGAGCAGTTCTTC | CASSPSGTGAYNEQFF | TRBD1 | 16 | TRBJ2-1 | TRBV27 | few
TGTGCCACTACTCGGGACAGGGCATCTAATGAAAAACTGTTTTTT | CATTRDRASNEKLFF | TRBD1 | 15 | TRBJ1-4 | TRBV19 | few
TGCGCCAGCAGCCCCCAAACAGTGCGTACCGGGGAGCTGTTTTTT | CASSPQTVRTGELFF | NA | 15 | TRBJ2-2 | TRBV5-1 | few
TGTGCCAGCAGCCTCCAGGGGGGAAACACTGAAGCTTTCTTT | CASSLQGGNTEAFF | TRBD1 | 14 | TRBJ1-1 | TRBV7-9 | NA
TGTGCCAGCACTCAGGGAGTTGGGGCCAAAAACATTCAGTACTTC | CASTQGVGAKNIQYF | NA | 15 | TRBJ2-4 | TRBV28 | NA
TGTGCCAGCAGCCCTCGGGACAGAGCCTACGAGCAGTACTTC | CASSPRDRAYEQYF | TRBD1 | 14 | TRBJ2-7 | TRBV7-9 | NA
TGTGCCAGCAGTTTATTCGGGGTGGCGAGCTCCTACAATGAGCAGTTCTTC | CASSLFGVASSYNEQFF | NA | 17 | TRBJ2-1 | TRBV27 | NA
TGCGCCAGCAGCCAATCTGTAGCGGGAGCAGGGGATAATGAGCAGTTCTTC | CASSQSVAGAGDNEQFF | TRBD2 | 17 | TRBJ2-1 | TRBV4-3 | NA
TGTGCCATCAAAGGTCGGGAGGGCTCGGAGACCCAGTACTTC | CAIKGREGSETQYF | TRBD2 | 14 | TRBJ2-5 | TRBV10-3 | few
TGTGCCAGCAGCGCACCGACAGGGGCCCCAGATACGCAGTATTTT | CASSAPTGAPDTQYF | TRBD1 | 15 | TRBJ2-3 | TRBV7-2 | NA
TGTGCCAGCAGCCCGCGGGAGGGCTTAGGTTATACGCAGTATTTT | CASSPREGLGYTQYF | TRBD2 | 15 | TRBJ2-3 | TRBV11-2 | NA
TGTGCCAGCACAAGGGACAGGGTTTTGGACACTGAAGCTTTCTTT | CASTRDRVLDTEAFF | TRBD1 | 15 | TRBJ1-1 | TRBV7-9 | NA
TGTGCCAGCAGTGAAGCAGCCTGGGGAGAGACCCAGTACTTC | CASSEAAWGETQYF | NA | 14 | TRBJ2-5 | TRBV6-1 | few
TGTGCCAGCAGTGAATCGAGACAGCAAGAGACCCAGTACTTC | CASSESRQQETQYF | NA | 14 | TRBJ2-5 | TRBV25-1 | NA
TGCGCCAGCAGCCAAGCCGATACCAACATTCAGTACTTC | CASSQADTNIQYF | NA | 13 | TRBJ2-4 | TRBV4-1 | few
TGTGCCAGCAGCTCCTTCAGGGGCCAAGAGACCCAGTACTTC | CASSSFRGQETQYF | NA | 14 | TRBJ2-5 | TRBV7-2 | NA
TGTGCCAGCGCTCCAGGGACCTCGAACACCGGGGAGCTGTTTTTT | CASAPGTSNTGELFF | NA | 15 | TRBJ2-2 | TRBV7-2 | NA
TGCAGCGTGAGGGACATAGCCAAAAACATTCAGTACTTC | CSVRDIAKNIQYF | NA | 13 | TRBJ2-4 | TRBV29-1 | NA
TGTGCCAGCAGCTTTACCGGGACAGGGGGAAATACGCAGTATTTT | CASSFTGTGGNTQYF | TRBD1 | 15 | TRBJ2-3 | TRBV11-1 | few
TGTGCCAGCAGCCTGGGACAGCCCTATGGCTACACCTTC | CASSLGQPYGYTF | TRBD1 | 13 | TRBJ1-2 | TRBV6-6 | few
TGTGCCTGGTCGAAGGGGGACTACGAGCAGTACTTC | CAWSKGDYEQYF | NA | 12 | TRBJ2-7 | TRBV30 | few
TGTGCCAGCAGTACTCTTAACGGCTATAACTATGGCTACACCTTC | CASSTLNGYNYGYTF | NA | 15 | TRBJ1-2 | TRBV28 | NA
TGTGCCTGGAGTAGGCGCGAGGTCAAGATGAGCTACGAGCAGTACTTC | CAWSRREVKMSYEQYF | NA | 16 | TRBJ2-7 | TRBV30 | few
TGTGCCAGCAGCTCGAACAATGAGCAGTTCTTC | CASSSNNEQFF | NA | 11 | TRBJ2-1 | TRBV7-9 | few
TGCAGCGCCTTGGGGTCGGGAGAAAGCAATGAGCAGTTCTTC | CSALGSGESNEQFF | NA | 14 | TRBJ2-1 | TRBV29-1 | NA
TGTGCCAGCAGTTACTCGGGGCATGGCTACACCTTC | CASSYSGHGYTF | NA | 12 | TRBJ1-2 | TRBV6-5 | few
TGTGCCACCAGCAGAGGTGGTTACCGGGACAAGTCCTACGAGCAGTACTTC | CATSRGGYRDKSYEQYF | NA | 17 | TRBJ2-7 | TRBV15 | NA
TGTGCCAGCAGCGCCGACAGGGGGGTAACCTACGAGCAGTACTTC | CASSADRGVTYEQYF | TRBD1 | 15 | TRBJ2-7 | TRBV7-9 | few
TGTGCCAGCAGCTTAGAGGGCACGGCGGGGAACTATGGCTACACCTTC | CASSLEGTAGNYGYTF | NA | 16 | TRBJ1-2 | TRBV7-9 | few